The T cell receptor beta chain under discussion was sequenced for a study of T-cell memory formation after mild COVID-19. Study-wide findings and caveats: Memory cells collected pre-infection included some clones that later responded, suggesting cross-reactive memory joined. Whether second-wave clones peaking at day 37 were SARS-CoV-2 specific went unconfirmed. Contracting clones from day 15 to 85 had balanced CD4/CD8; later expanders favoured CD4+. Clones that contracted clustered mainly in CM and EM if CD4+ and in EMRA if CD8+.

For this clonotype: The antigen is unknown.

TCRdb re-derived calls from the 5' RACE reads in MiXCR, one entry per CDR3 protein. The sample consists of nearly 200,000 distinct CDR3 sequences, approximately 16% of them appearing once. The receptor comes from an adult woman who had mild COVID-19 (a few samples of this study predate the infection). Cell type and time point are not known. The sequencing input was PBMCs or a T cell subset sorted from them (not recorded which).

The CDR3 DNA reads as TGTGCCAGCAGCTTAAGGACTAGCGGGAAAGGCAATGAGCAGTTCTTC. Residues: CASSLRTSGKGNEQFF. The chain is built from TRBV7-3 and TRBJ2-1; 12 bases fit TRBD2. Germline assignment: CDR1 SGHTA and CDR2 FQGTGA. The CDR3 runs to 16 residues. V shed 1 base and J 6 bases; nucleotides not matched to a gene: 4.